The 32 T cell receptor beta chains listed next were all sequenced from one sample in a study of cytomegalovirus exposure and HLA in healthy donors. Clones were read by immunoSEQ multiplex PCR, and TCRdb kept only the in-frame ones, dropping some. The data hold more than 120,000 clones, with around 87% observed a single time. Sequencing used PBMCs. The receptors stem from a man aged 18 to 29 in good health and CMV-seropositive.

This clone was picked up many times. Other DNA sequences in this specimen translate into the identical CDR3. The chain carries TRBV6-1 and TRBJ1-2, with D possibly TRBD1 on 5 matching bases. Germline CDR1 is MNHNS and CDR2 is SASEGT. The germline V and J ends were trimmed by 2 bases and 4 bases, with 5 bases remaining between them. The CDR3 consists of 12 residues. CDR3 DNA sequence: TGTGCCAGCAGTGAACAGGGCTATGGCTACACCTTC. It encodes CASSEQGYGYTF.

The gene calls are TRBV6-1 and TRBJ2-5, with 11 bases identical to TRBD2. This CDR3 has 15 amino acids. J was trimmed by 5 bases and V by 2 bases; bases with no gene match: 4. Per germline, CDR1 MNHNS and CDR2 SASEGT. CDR3 sequence reads: CASSETSGRYETQYF. The CDR3 DNA follows: TGTGCCAGCAGTGAAACTAGCGGGAGATATGAGACCCAGTACTTC.

V gene TRBV27 combines with J gene TRBJ1-5, with D perhaps matching TRBD1 (5 bases). Trimming left V 2 bases short and J 4 bases short, with 15 bases between. CDR1 is MNHEY, CDR2 SMNVEV, per germline (reference sequence). This CDR3 contains 16 residues. Here the CDR3 reads CASSLGRSGGNQPQHF. CDR3 coding DNA: TGTGCCAGCAGTTTAGGGAGGTCGGGGGGGAATCAGCCCCAGCATTTT.

V and J are TRBV2 and TRBJ2-7, with TRBD1 identical over 7 bases. Germline CDR1 reads SNHLY; CDR2 reads FYNNEI. The trim removed 2 bases at V and 1 base at J, leaving 8 bases unmatched. The CDR3 runs 16 residues. The chain's CDR3 is CASSETPPRGSYEQYF. Written as DNA, the CDR3 is TGTGCCAGCAGTGAAACCCCGCCCAGGGGGTCCTACGAGCAGTACTTC.

The chain uses TRBV7-8 and TRBJ1-4; D gene ambiguous. The CDR3 has 14 amino acids. Trimming cost V 5 bases and J 7 bases, with 14 bases left between them. Germline V gives CDR1 SGHVS, CDR2 FQNEAQ. The CDR3, as DNA: TGTGCCAGCAGCATAAGGGAGGGAACTGAAAAACTGTTTTTT. Protein: CASSIREGTEKLFF.

This chain connects TRBV7-9 to TRBJ2-1; 10 bases are shared with TRBD2. Trimming at V came to 1 base and at J to 6 bases, leaving 6 bases not matched to a gene. CDR3 length equals 16 residues. Germline V lookup: CDR1 SEHNR, CDR2 FQNEAQ (reference sequence). This CDR3 reads CASSLDRTSGRNEQFF. The CDR3 nucleotides are TGTGCCAGCAGCTTAGATAGGACTAGCGGTCGCAATGAGCAGTTCTTC.

Only one count was recorded for this clone. The V call is TRBV10-1, the J call TRBJ2-3, with TRBD2 matching over 11 bases. The V and J ends lost 3 bases and 1 base, in that order; junction bases with no gene match: 9. The CDR3 totals 18 residues. Per the germline V gene, CDR1 is WNHNN and CDR2 is SYGVQD (reference sequence). DNA of the CDR3: TGCGCCAGCAGTGACCGATTTAGCGGGGGGGCCGGCACAGATACGCAGTATTTT. Translation: CASSDRFSGGAGTDTQYF.

DNA for the CDR3: TGTGCCTGGAGTCTACGGACAGTCACACTCCAAGAGACCCAGTACTTC. It translates to CAWSLRTVTLQETQYF. The V call is TRBV30, the J call TRBJ2-5, with a possible D match to TRBD1 (6 bases). The CDR3 covers 16 residues. Per the germline V gene, CDR1 is GTSNPN and CDR2 is SVGIG (reference sequence). V lost 2 bases and J lost 1, with 17 bases in between. The whole variable domain, filled in from reference TRBV30 and TRBJ2-5, reads SQTIHQWPATLVQPVGSPLSLECTVEGTSNPNLYWYRQAAGRGLQLLFYSVGIGQISSEVPQNLSASRPQDRQFILSSKKLLLSDSGFYLCAWSLRTVTLQETQYFGPGTRLLVL.

The chain combines TRBV5-5 with TRBJ2-1; 8 bases fit TRBD2. The CDR3 contains 13 residues. Germline values: CDR1 SGHKS, CDR2 YYEKEE (reference sequence). With 9 bases clipped from V and 5 bases from J, the junction kept 7 bases outside the gene matches. The CDR3 DNA is TGTGCCACGCGACTAGCGCTCAACAATGAGCAGTTCTTC. Its protein product is CATRLALNNEQFF.

CDR3 loop: CASSPLGQGDIGYGYTF. The CDR3 region has the DNA TGTGCCAGCTCACCGCTGGGACAGGGAGATATCGGCTATGGCTACACCTTC. The J gene is TRBJ1-2, the V gene TRBV18, with TRBD1 identical over 9 bases. Germline values: CDR1 KGHSH, CDR2 LQKENI. This CDR3 region has 17 residues. After removal of 3 bases from V and 4 bases from J, the junction contained 12 bases not matched to a gene.

The chain links TRBV18 to TRBJ1-2, with D possibly matching TRBD1 (5 bases). This CDR3 is 17 amino acids long. CDR1 KGHSH and CDR2 LQKENI come from the germline V gene. Trimming shortened V by 2 bases and J by 2 bases, and 18 bases separated the two germline ends. CDR3 loop: CASSPTGRRGGNYGYTF. CDR3 bases: TGTGCCAGCTCACCAACCGGCCGTCGTGGGGGGAACTATGGCTACACCTTC.

The chain has TRBV14 and TRBJ2-1, with 9 nucleotides matching TRBD2. The CDR3 runs to 18 residues. The J segment lost 3 bases and the V segment lost 6 bases, leaving 15 bases of the junction unmatched. Germline CDR1 is SGHDN and CDR2 is FVKESK. CDR3 amino acids: CASSPPTKRGVGYNEQFF. Here the CDR3 DNA reads TGTGCCAGCAGTCCGCCGACTAAGCGGGGGGTCGGCTACAATGAGCAGTTCTTC. The complete variable domain, with remaining parts taken from reference TRBV14 and TRBJ2-1, reads EAGVTQFPSHSVIEKGQTVTLRCDPISGHDNLYWYRRVMGKEIKFLLHFVKESKQDESGMPNNRFLAERTGGTYSTLKVQPAELEDSGVYFCASSPPTKRGVGYNEQFFGPGTRLTVL.

This clone came up once. The chain carries TRBV6-5 and TRBJ2-7, with 9 positions matching TRBD1. Germline trimming cut 5 bases from V and 4 bases from J; bases unmatched to any gene: 6. The CDR3 is 14 residues long. The germline gives CDR1 MNHEY, CDR2 SVGAGI. This CDR3 is CASSKDRGRYEQYF. CDR3 coding DNA: TGTGCCAGCAGTAAAGACAGGGGGAGGTACGAGCAGTACTTC.

The CDR3 DNA follows: TGTGCCAGCAGTTTTGAACAGAACTACGAGCAGTACTTC. This sequence encodes CASSFEQNYEQYF. The chain couples TRBV27 to TRBJ2-7, with D hard to call. The CDR3 totals 13 residues. CDR1 and CDR2 from the germline V gene are MNHEY and SMNVEV (reference sequence). V was clipped by 3 bases and J by 3 bases, with 9 bases between them.

The chain employs TRBV6-5 and TRBJ2-7; TRBD2 aligns across 7 bases. The ends lost 2 bases at V and 6 bases at J; junction bases unmatched: 13. Germline CDR1 is MNHEY and CDR2 is SVGAGI. This CDR3 comprises 16 residues. The CDR3, as DNA: TGTGCCAGCAGTTACGGGGGGGTCAGCGGACCTATCGAGCAGTACTTC. Residues: CASSYGGVSGPIEQYF.

The chain recombines TRBV7-3 with TRBJ2-7; D is perhaps TRBD2 (6 bases). The germline gives CDR1 SGHTA, CDR2 FQGTGA. The CDR3 runs to 15 residues. Trimming removed 6 bases at V and 2 bases at J, with 17 bases between. As DNA, the CDR3 is TGTGCCAGCAGTGCCTTCGGGGCGGGACCCTACGAGCAGTACTTC. Its protein product is CASSAFGAGPYEQYF.

J is TRBJ1-4 and V is TRBV2, with 8 bases aligning to TRBD1. This CDR3 is built from 17 residues. V shed 4 bases and J 2 bases; nucleotides not matched to a gene: 9. Germline loops: CDR1 SNHLY, CDR2 FYNNEI. The CDR3 here is CASSGGSNRGTNEKLFF. The CDR3 nucleotides are TGTGCCAGCAGTGGAGGATCCAACAGGGGGACTAATGAAAAACTGTTTTTT.

The chain combines TRBV29-1 with TRBJ2-7; D is ambiguous. V dropped 2 bases and J dropped 0 bases, with 8 bases sitting between them. CDR1 is SQVTM and CDR2 is ANQGSEA in the germline V gene. The CDR3 extends over 13 amino acids. Written as DNA, the CDR3 is TGCAGCGTTGAATTGGCAGACTCCTACGAGCAGTACTTC. It translates to CSVELADSYEQYF.

The chain joins TRBV27 to TRBJ1-2; D unclear. This CDR3 has 15 residues. V lost 2 bases to trimming and J lost 7 bases, with 17 bases between them. The germline V gene has CDR1 MNHEY and CDR2 SMNVEV (reference sequence). The CDR3 is CASSLDFAGSSGYTF. CDR3 nucleotide sequence: TGTGCCAGCAGTTTAGATTTTGCGGGAAGTAGTGGCTACACCTTC.

The CDR3 DNA sequence: TGTGCCAGCAGCTGGGGGACAGTTTACGAGCAGTACTTC. The encoded protein is CASSWGTVYEQYF. This chain connects TRBV14 to TRBJ2-7, with 7 nucleotides matching TRBD1. The junction had 5 bases not matched to a gene; V was cut back by 5 bases and J by 4 bases. Germline CDR1 is SGHDN and CDR2 is FVKESK. CDR3 length equals 13 residues.

The V and J genes are TRBV13 and TRBJ1-6; 10 nucleotides agree with TRBD1. The CDR3 runs 18 residues. Germline CDR1 PRHDT, CDR2 FYEKMQ (reference sequence). The J segment lost 13 bases and the V segment lost 4 bases, leaving 19 bases of the junction unmatched. The CDR3 nucleotides read TGTGCCAGCAGCTCGCGAAGGACAGGGGGTTCTTCCGGCGGCCCCCTCCACTTT. This sequence encodes CASSSRRTGGSSGGPLHF.

The CDR3 region has the DNA TGTGCCAGCAGCTGGACCTCAGGGGAGGGCACTGAAGCTTTCTTT. Translated: CASSWTSGEGTEAFF. The genes are TRBV5-4 and TRBJ1-1, with D possibly being TRBD1 (6 bases). The germline V and J ends were trimmed by 3 bases and 4 bases, with 16 bases remaining between them. Germline-derived CDR1 and CDR2 are SGHNT and YYREEE (reference sequence). The CDR3 totals 15 residues.

The sample holds one count of this clone. The chain has TRBV2 and TRBJ1-1; 9 bases fit TRBD1. Germline CDR1 reads SNHLY; CDR2 reads FYNNEI. J was trimmed by 5 bases and V by 4 bases; bases with no gene match: 5. The CDR3 spans 14 residues. This chain's CDR3 is CASSVTGGRTEAFF. DNA of the CDR3: TGTGCCAGCAGTGTTACAGGGGGCAGGACTGAAGCTTTCTTT.

The CDR3: CASSLEGGASQPQHF. For the CDR3, the DNA is TGCGCCAGCAGCTTGGAAGGAGGGGCGAGTCAGCCCCAGCATTTT. The chain combines TRBV5-1 with TRBJ1-5, with TRBD1 as a possible D gene (5 bases). CDR1 is SGHRS, CDR2 YFSETQ, per germline. V shed 0 bases and J shed 6 bases, with 13 bases lying between them. This CDR3 contains 15 residues.

This clone has ten or more counts. V and J are TRBV5-1 and TRBJ2-7; 7 nucleotides match TRBD2. V shed 0 bases and J 4 bases; nucleotides not matched to a gene: 7. From germline, CDR1 is SGHRS and CDR2 YFSETQ. This CDR3 spans 15 amino acids. CDR3 protein: CASSLEGGSEYEQYF. Here the CDR3 DNA reads TGCGCCAGCAGCTTGGAAGGCGGGAGTGAGTACGAGCAGTACTTC.

This rearrangement joins TRBV7-6 to TRBJ2-5; 9 bases map to TRBD1. Germline V gene data show CDR1 as SGHVS and CDR2 as FNYEAQ. Losses at the gene ends were 2 bases for V and 2 bases for J; bases not matched to a gene: 9. CDR3 size: 17 residues. The CDR3 DNA reads TGTGCCAGCAGCTTAAGCTACAGGGGGCGCGAACAAGAGACCCAGTACTTC. This codes for CASSLSYRGREQETQYF.

This chain uses TRBV27 with TRBJ1-5; TRBD1 might be the D (6 bases). Germline lookup yields CDR1 MNHEY and CDR2 SMNVEV (reference sequence). The CDR3 extends over 14 amino acids. V dropped 2 bases and J dropped 5 bases, with 10 bases sitting between them. The chain's CDR3 is CASSLRAGDQPQHF. In DNA form, the CDR3 reads TGTGCCAGCAGTTTACGGGCAGGGGATCAGCCCCAGCATTTT.

This rearrangement joins TRBV27 to TRBJ2-1, with 7 bases aligning to TRBD1. Germline assignment: CDR1 MNHEY and CDR2 SMNVEV (reference sequence). J was trimmed by 0 bases and V by 0 bases; bases with no gene match: 5. The CDR3 totals 17 residues. CDR3 nucleotides: TGTGCCAGCAGTTTATCGACAGGGTTGGACTCCTACAATGAGCAGTTCTTC. It translates to CASSLSTGLDSYNEQFF.

This chain links TRBV6-1 with TRBJ1-2; 7 bases map to TRBD1. Trimming cost V 1 base and J 4 bases; bases outside gene matches: 3. This CDR3 spans 14 amino acids. CDR1 is MNHNS, CDR2 SASEGT, per germline. Here the CDR3 reads CASSEEDRRYGYTF. CDR3 in DNA: TGTGCCAGCAGTGAAGAGGACAGGCGCTATGGCTACACCTTC.

V usage is TRBV7-3 and J usage is TRBJ1-3; a possible D gene is TRBD1 (5 bases). Germline V gives CDR1 SGHTA, CDR2 FQGTGA. This CDR3 comprises 16 residues. V lost 2 bases to trimming and J lost 0 bases, with 11 bases between them. Here the CDR3 DNA reads TGTGCCAGCAGCTTAGCCTGCAGGGTCTCTGGAAACACCATATATTTT. Translating it yields CASSLACRVSGNTIYF.

In its sample, this clone was seen a few times. J is TRBJ2-5 and V is TRBV6-6; 7 bases are shared with TRBD2. After removal of 7 bases from V and 7 bases from J, the junction contained 3 bases not matched to a gene. CDR1 and CDR2 (germline): MNHNY, SVGAGI (reference sequence). The CDR3 extends over 11 amino acids. The CDR3 nucleotides read TGTGCCAGCACGGGCGGGGGGACCCAGTACTTC. Translated, it gives CASTGGGTQYF.

This chain links TRBV5-5 with TRBJ1-2; TRBD1 might be the D (6 bases). Deletions cut 0 bases from V and 6 bases from J, with 6 bases between. Germline V lookup: CDR1 SGHKS, CDR2 YYEKEE (reference sequence). CDR3 size: 12 residues. CDR3 in DNA: TGTGCCAGCAGCTTGGGGACAGATGGCTACACCTTC. Translating gives CASSLGTDGYTF.